Listed here are 9 T cell receptor beta chains from one sample, sequenced in a study of cytomegalovirus exposure and HLA in healthy donors. The PCR had 60 Vbeta and 13 Jbeta primers. The table came from immunoSEQ multiplex PCR; TCRdb's copy has only in-frame clones and leaves some out. The sample consists of 150,000 to 200,000 clones, around 62% of them appearing once. Input material: PBMCs. The receptors were sampled from a man in his forties or fifties in good health and CMV-seronegative.

This chain links TRBV7-9 with TRBJ2-1; 9 bases match TRBD2. The CDR3 totals 14 residues. CDR1 is SEHNR and CDR2 is FQNEAQ in the germline V gene (reference sequence). Here the CDR3 reads CSGEAGGPPNEQFF. The CDR3 DNA is TGTTCCGGAGAAGCGGGGGGCCCCCCCAATGAGCAGTTCTTC.

The CDR3, as DNA: TGTGCCATCAGTGACGGGACTATGAGCGAGACCCAGTACTTC. It is translated as CAISDGTMSETQYF. The chain joins TRBV10-3 to TRBJ2-5; 7 positions match TRBD2. With V trimmed by 3 bases and J by 5 bases, 6 bases remained unmatched. Per the germline V gene, CDR1 is ENHRY and CDR2 is SYGVKD. The CDR3 is 14 residues long.

The J gene is TRBJ1-1, the V gene TRBV5-1; 8 bases fit TRBD1. The CDR3 consists of 14 residues. V was clipped by 4 bases and J by 1 base; unmatched bases: 3. Germline CDR1 reads SGHRS; CDR2 reads YFSETQ. The CDR3 DNA reads TGCGCCAGCAGCCCAGACAGGGGGAACACTGAAGCTTTCTTT. Translating gives CASSPDRGNTEAFF.

The V and J genes are TRBV6-1 and TRBJ2-7, with no clear D. This CDR3 comprises 14 residues. Trimming took 7 bases from V and 0 from J, leaving 13 bases between them. The germline V gene has CDR1 MNHNS and CDR2 SASEGT. CDR3 bases: TGTGCCAGCATACCTTTGGGCAACTCCTACGAGCAGTACTTC. It yields the protein CASIPLGNSYEQYF.

The rearrangement joins TRBV7-2 to TRBJ2-5; 9 nucleotides agree with TRBD2. TRBJ2-7 matches the DNA end more closely, so the J call is doubtful. Germline CDR1 SGHTA, CDR2 FQGNSA. This CDR3 has 15 residues. The CDR3 sequence: CASSIGLAQSYEQYF. As DNA, the CDR3 is TGTGCCAGCAGCATCGGACTAGCGCAGTCCTACGAGCAGTACTTC.

Comment on this clone: Mismatch with germline at one junction end may stem from a read error. This chain joins TRBV7-9 and TRBJ2-3; TRBD2 is a possible D gene (6 bases). In germline, CDR1 is SEHNR, CDR2 FQNEAQ (reference sequence). This CDR3 region has 16 residues. CDR3 bases: TGTTCCAGCAGCTTAGAATTGGGACTTCGCACAGATACGCAGTATTTT. It yields the protein CSSSLELGLRTDTQYF.

This chain uses TRBV28 with TRBJ2-2; 7 nucleotides agree with TRBD2. V lost 1 base and J lost 3; bases outside the gene matches: 5. The CDR3 extends over 16 amino acids. Per the germline V gene, CDR1 is MDHEN and CDR2 is SYDVKM. The CDR3 nucleotides are TGTGCCAGCAGTTTATTCAGCGGGGTGGACACCGGGGAGCTGTTTTTT. Protein sequence: CASSLFSGVDTGELFF.

The chain links TRBV6-6 to TRBJ1-1; no firm D call. Germline V gives CDR1 MNHNY, CDR2 SVGAGI (reference sequence). V shed 0 bases and J shed 0 bases, with 5 bases lying between them. The CDR3 runs 14 residues. This chain's CDR3 is CASSYSTLNTEAFF. The CDR3 nucleotides read TGTGCCAGCAGTTACTCGACATTGAACACTGAAGCTTTCTTT.

This clone has just a few counts. J is TRBJ2-7 and V is TRBV5-6, with D possibly matching TRBD2 (6 bases). The V and J ends lost 6 bases and 7 bases respectively, with 14 bases between them. CDR3 size: 12 residues. CDR1 is SGHDT and CDR2 is YYEEEE in the germline V gene. CDR3 residues: CASTNGEEEQYF. The DNA of the CDR3 is TGTGCCAGCACCAACGGGGAGGAAGAGCAGTACTTC.